This TCR beta chain was captured by sequencing in a study of T cells in Graves' hyperthyroidism and ophthalmopathy. The length of the CDR3 is 14 residues. The V gene's germline CDR1 is SGHRS and CDR2 YFSETQ. Study-level points and caveats: Within blood appeared most thyroid clonotypes that had expanded above 0.001. The model made its ophthalmopathy prediction, and onset followed a median roughly 6.5 months later.

The study based diagnoses on clinical symptoms, serum thyroxine and TRAb, thyroid ultrasound and orbital computed tomography. Amplification targeted TCR beta CDR3 regions from RNA transcripts. The HTBI primer set drove a first-round RT-PCR of the TCR CDR3. TCRdb reanalysed the multiplex PCR reads using MiXCR and keeps one entry per CDR3 protein. The table has approximately 600,000 distinct CDR3 sequences, under 25% seen once. In its sample, this clonotype was seen many times. Its antigen is undetermined. A read error may account for a junction end that differs from germline. This chain links TRBV5-1 with TRBJ2-1; D remains unclear. Sample: blood. This sequence was found in a man aged 25-40 years with Graves' ophthalmopathy. The CDR3, as DNA: TGTGCCAGCAGCTTGGACGGCCCTTACAATGAGCAGTTCTTC. Encoded protein: CASSLDGPYNEQFF.